One and the same sample provided the 18 T cell receptor beta chains below, sequenced in a study of blood T cell repertoires in COVID-19. TCRdb keeps only in-frame clones here, not all; method: immunoSEQ multiplex PCR. The profile shows fewer than 250,000 clones, roughly 84% of them singletons. Specimen: PBMCs or T cells enriched from blood (not recorded which). The receptors stem from a woman between 40 and 55 years old who had recovered from COVID-19.

The rearrangement links TRBV5-4 to TRBJ1-2, with TRBD1 matching 7 bases. V lost 4 bases and J lost 2; bases outside the gene matches: 2. Germline assignment: CDR1 SGHNT and CDR2 YYREEE (reference sequence). The CDR3 has 13 amino acids. CDR3 in amino acids: CASSKQGNYGYTF. CDR3 coding DNA: TGTGCCAGCAGCAAACAGGGGAACTATGGCTACACCTTC.

This clone was seen a handful of times. The chain carries TRBV7-2 and TRBJ2-1; TRBD2 is a possible D gene (6 bases). This CDR3 is 13 amino acids long. CDR1 and CDR2 from the germline V gene are SGHTA and FQGNSA. V shed 5 bases and J shed 12 bases, with 17 bases lying between them. This CDR3 is CASSMRDLPSQFF. CDR3 nucleotide sequence: TGTGCCAGCAGCATGAGGGACTTACCTTCGCAGTTCTTC.

This clone was observed once. The J gene is TRBJ2-1, the V gene TRBV19, with D possibly being TRBD1 (5 bases). CDR1 is LNHDA, CDR2 SQIVND, per germline (reference sequence). V was trimmed by 5 bases and J by 6 bases, leaving 11 bases between them. The CDR3 consists of 13 residues. CDR3 sequence: CASSLQGGNEQFF. For the CDR3, the DNA is TGTGCCAGTAGTCTTCAGGGTGGCAATGAGCAGTTCTTC.

The chain combines TRBV2 with TRBJ2-5; 7 nucleotides match TRBD1. Trimming at V came to 7 bases and at J to 0 bases, leaving 2 bases not matched to a gene. In germline, CDR1 is SNHLY, CDR2 FYNNEI. The CDR3 covers 13 residues. This chain's CDR3 is CASNRGDQETQYF. The CDR3 DNA is TGTGCCAGCAACAGGGGCGACCAAGAGACCCAGTACTTC. Using reference TRBV2 and TRBJ2-5 for the parts outside the CDR3, the full variable domain is EPEVTQTPSHQVTQMGQEVILRCVPISNHLYFYWYRQILGQKVEFLVSFYNNEISEKSEIFDDQFSVERPDGSNFTLKIRSTKLEDSAMYFCASNRGDQETQYFGPGTRLLVL.

The chain has TRBV18 and TRBJ1-2, with D possibly matching TRBD1 (5 bases). Germline assignment: CDR1 KGHSH and CDR2 LQKENI. V lost 3 bases and J lost 1, with 12 bases in between. This CDR3 is built from 15 residues. The CDR3: CASSPLTEDNYGYTF. The CDR3 nucleotides read TGTGCCAGCTCACCTCTGACAGAAGATAACTATGGCTACACCTTC.

This clone was recorded only once. The chain links TRBV29-1 to TRBJ1-1; 7 bases agree with TRBD1. The CDR3 totals 12 residues. V gave up 6 bases and J gave up 5 bases; unmatched junction bases: 6. The germline gives CDR1 SQVTM, CDR2 ANQGSEA. The CDR3 spells CSVGTVSTEAFF. In DNA, the CDR3 is TGCAGCGTCGGGACAGTCTCTACTGAAGCTTTCTTT.

The chain couples TRBV30 to TRBJ2-7; tentatively, D is TRBD1 (5 bases). There are 13 residues in the CDR3. From germline, CDR1 is GTSNPN and CDR2 SVGIG (reference sequence). V shed 4 bases and J shed 0 bases, with 10 bases lying between them. The CDR3, as DNA: TGTGCCTGGACCTTAGACAGCTCCTACGAGCAGTACTTC. It encodes CAWTLDSSYEQYF.

This clone showed up just once. CDR3 sequence: CASSLVGLAALGTDTQYF. CDR3 DNA sequence: TGCGCCAGCAGCTTGGTGGGACTAGCGGCCCTCGGCACAGATACGCAGTATTTT. This chain connects TRBV5-1 to TRBJ2-3, with TRBD2 identical over 11 bases. Germline loops: CDR1 SGHRS, CDR2 YFSETQ. The CDR3 runs 18 residues. Losses at the gene ends were 0 bases for V and 1 base for J; bases not matched to a gene: 7. The full variable domain, its missing parts supplied by reference TRBV5-1 and TRBJ2-3, is KAGVTQTPRYLIKTRGQQVTLSCSPISGHRSVSWYQQTPGQGLQFLFEYFSETQRNKGNFPGRFSGRQFSNSRSEMNVSTLELGDSALYLCASSLVGLAALGTDTQYFGPGTRLTVL.

The rearrangement uses TRBV27 and TRBJ1-5; maybe TRBD1 (6 bases). V was shortened by 6 bases and J by 5 bases, with 17 bases between the two germline ends. This CDR3 comprises 15 residues. CDR1 is MNHEY, CDR2 SMNVEV, per germline (reference sequence). The CDR3: CASSSQGGGDQPQHF. The CDR3, as DNA: TGTGCCAGCAGCTCCCAGGGAGGGGGGGATCAGCCCCAGCATTTT.

This clone showed up just a few times. The CDR3 reads CASTVNTEAFF. CDR3 nucleotide sequence: TGTGCCAGCACCGTAAACACTGAAGCTTTCTTT. The genes are TRBV25-1 and TRBJ1-1, with D hard to call. V lost 7 bases and J lost 2, with 5 bases in between. Germline V CDR1 and CDR2: MGHDK, SYGVNS. The CDR3 runs to 11 residues.

The chain joins TRBV4-1 to TRBJ2-1, with 12 bases that match TRBD2. Unmatched junction bases numbered 7, after V lost 1 base and J lost 12 bases. Germline lookup yields CDR1 MGHRA and CDR2 YSYEKL. The CDR3 is 15 residues long. CDR3 amino acids: CASSQGLAGVFGQFF. DNA of the CDR3: TGCGCCAGCAGCCAAGGACTAGCGGGAGTATTTGGGCAGTTCTTC.

V is TRBV28 and J is TRBJ2-1, with 13 positions matching TRBD2. The CDR3 spans 15 residues. The germline CDR1 and CDR2 sequences are MDHEN and SYDVKM. V gave up 4 bases and J gave up 7 bases; unmatched junction bases: 4. CDR3 loop: CASSSWTSGSNEQFF. In nucleotides, the CDR3 is TGTGCCAGCAGTTCCTGGACTAGCGGGAGTAATGAGCAGTTCTTC.

This clone was detected only once. The CDR3 DNA sequence: TGTGCCAGCATTCTGGACAGGGGGCGAACCGGGGAGCTGTTTTTT. Protein: CASILDRGRTGELFF. J is TRBJ2-2 and V is TRBV6-5; 11 nucleotides line up with TRBD1. Trimming removed 7 bases from V and 5 bases from J; junction bases left unmatched: 6. The CDR3 runs to 15 residues. The germline gives CDR1 MNHEY, CDR2 SVGAGI.

In nucleotides, the CDR3 is TGTGCCAGCAGTCCCCTTGCGACAGTGCCTCGGCAGCCCCAGCATTTT. This gives the protein CASSPLATVPRQPQHF. The chain combines TRBV28 with TRBJ1-5, with D perhaps matching TRBD1 (5 bases). Germline CDR1 and CDR2: MDHEN and SYDVKM. Between the trimmed V and J ends, which lost 5 bases and 7 bases, there was a span of 21 bases. This CDR3 region has 16 residues.

This chain uses TRBV6-5 with TRBJ1-1; 10 nucleotides agree with TRBD1. CDR1 is MNHEY and CDR2 is SVGAGI in the germline V gene. The ends lost 4 bases at V and 5 bases at J; junction bases unmatched: 4. This CDR3 region has 14 residues. CDR3 residues: CASSLDRGGTEAFF. For the CDR3, the DNA is TGTGCCAGCAGTTTGGACAGGGGGGGAACTGAAGCTTTCTTT.

V usage is TRBV9 and J usage is TRBJ1-2; perhaps TRBD1 as D (5 bases). This CDR3 region has 15 residues. V gave up 1 base and J gave up 3 bases, with 13 bases separating them. Germline V gene sequence: CDR1 SGDLS, CDR2 YYNGEE. CDR3 protein: CASSVKARADYGYTF. As DNA, the CDR3 is TGTGCCAGCAGCGTAAAGGCCAGGGCGGACTATGGCTACACCTTC.

The V call is TRBV9, the J call TRBJ2-3, with 8 nucleotides matching TRBD1. The CDR3 runs 14 residues. The trim removed 4 bases at V and 8 bases at J, leaving 9 bases unmatched. Looked up from germline, CDR1 is SGDLS and CDR2 is YYNGEE. CDR3 coding DNA: TGTGCCAGCAGCCCCCGGACAGGGTTTGGTACGCAGTATTTT. Translation: CASSPRTGFGTQYF.

This chain links TRBV7-6 with TRBJ2-3, with 9 bases identical to TRBD1. CDR1 is SGHVS, CDR2 FNYEAQ, per germline. The CDR3 extends over 16 amino acids. With V trimmed by 1 base and J by 0 bases, 2 bases remained unmatched. The CDR3 sequence is CASSLGDRVSTDTQYF. The CDR3 bases are TGTGCCAGCAGCTTAGGGGACAGGGTGAGCACAGATACGCAGTATTTT.